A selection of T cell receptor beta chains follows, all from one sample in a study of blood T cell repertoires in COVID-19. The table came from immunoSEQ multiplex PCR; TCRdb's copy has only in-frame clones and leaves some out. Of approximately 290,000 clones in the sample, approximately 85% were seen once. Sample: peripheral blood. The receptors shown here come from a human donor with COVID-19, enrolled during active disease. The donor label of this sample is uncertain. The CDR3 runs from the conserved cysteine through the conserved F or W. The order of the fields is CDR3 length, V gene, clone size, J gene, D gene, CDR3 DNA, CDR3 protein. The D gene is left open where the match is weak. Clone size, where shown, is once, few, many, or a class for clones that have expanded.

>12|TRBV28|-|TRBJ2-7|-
TGTGCCAGCAGTGACTACTACTACGAGCAGTACTTC
CASSDYYYEQYF
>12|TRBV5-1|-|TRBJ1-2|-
TGCGCCAGCAGCTTGGAAGGGGATGGCTACACCTTC
CASSLEGDGYTF
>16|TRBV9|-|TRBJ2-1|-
TGTGCCAGCAGCGTAGCTGGGGCGCAAGGCCACAATGAGCAGTTCTTC
CASSVAGAQGHNEQFF
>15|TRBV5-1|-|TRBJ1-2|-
TGCGCCAGCAGCTTAACACAGTCTTTTAACTATGGCTACACCTTC
CASSLTQSFNYGYTF
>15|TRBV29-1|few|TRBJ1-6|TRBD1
TGCAGCGTCAAGGGCTCAGGGGGCGCGGATTCACCCCTCCACTTT
CSVKGSGGADSPLHF
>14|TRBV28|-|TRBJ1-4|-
TGTGCCAGCAGTAAACAGGGAACTAATGAAAAACTGTTTTTT
CASSKQGTNEKLFF
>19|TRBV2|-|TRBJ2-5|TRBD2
TGTGCCAGCAGCCAACTCAGGACTAGCGGGAGGTCCGGAAAAGAGACCCAGTACTTC
CASSQLRTSGRSGKETQYF
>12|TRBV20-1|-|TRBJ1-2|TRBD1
TGCAGTGCTAGTAGGCAGGGGGATGGCTACACCTTC
CSASRQGDGYTF
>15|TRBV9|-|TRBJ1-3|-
TGTGCCAGCAGCGTAGATGAGGGCGCGGGGTACACCATATATTTT
CASSVDEGAGYTIYF
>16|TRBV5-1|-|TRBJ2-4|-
TGCGCCAGCAGCTCCCTTGGACAAGGTCGGCAAAACATTCAGTACTTC
CASSSLGQGRQNIQYF
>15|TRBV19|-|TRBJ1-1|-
TGTGCCAGTAGTCCAGCTACAGGGTGGGACACTGAAGCTTTCTTT
CASSPATGWDTEAFF
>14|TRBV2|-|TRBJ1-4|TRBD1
TGTGCCAGCAGCAGACAGGGGCTGGGGGAAAAACTGTTTTTT
CASSRQGLGEKLFF
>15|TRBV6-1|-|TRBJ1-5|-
TGTGCCAGCAGTGAATTCAGCGATAGCAATCAGCCCCAGCATTTT
CASSEFSDSNQPQHF
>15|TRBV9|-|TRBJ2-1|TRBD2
TGTGCCAGCAGCCCAGCGGGAGGCACCTACAATGAGCAGTTCTTC
CASSPAGGTYNEQFF
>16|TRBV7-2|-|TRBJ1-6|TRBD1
TGTGCCAGCAGCCGGACAGGGGGCGCCTATAATTCACCCCTCCACTTT
CASSRTGGAYNSPLHF
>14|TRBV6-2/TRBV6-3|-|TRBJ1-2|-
TGTGCCAGCAGTTACGTTCCTGAGGACTATGGCTACACCTTC
CASSYVPEDYGYTF
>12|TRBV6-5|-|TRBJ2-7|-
TGTGCCACTGGGAGGGGGAAGGGCGAGCAGTACTTC
CATGRGKGEQYF
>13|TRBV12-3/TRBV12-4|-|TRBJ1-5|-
TGTGCCAGCAGTACCGCAGGGAATCAGCCCCAGCATTTT
CASSTAGNQPQHF
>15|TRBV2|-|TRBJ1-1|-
TGTGCCAGCAGTGAAGCTGGTAGGGGGAACACTGAAGCTTTCTTT
CASSEAGRGNTEAFF
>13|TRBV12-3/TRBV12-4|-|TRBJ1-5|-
TGTGCCAGCAGTTTAGGGACTATTCAGCCCCAGCATTTT
CASSLGTIQPQHF
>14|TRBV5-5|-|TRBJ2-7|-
TGTGCCAGCAGCGGCACCCAGGTCGCCTACGAGCAGTACTTC
CASSGTQVAYEQYF
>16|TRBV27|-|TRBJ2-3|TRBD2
TGTGCCAGCAGTCAAAGACTAGCGGTTCGGTCAGATACGCAGTATTTT
CASSQRLAVRSDTQYF
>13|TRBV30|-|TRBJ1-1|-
TGTGCCTGGATGAGGACAGCGGAGACTGAAGCTTTCTTT
CAWMRTAETEAFF
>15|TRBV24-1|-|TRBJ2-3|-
TGTGCCACCAGTGATCCACGTGGTACGGGGGATACGCAGTATTTT
CATSDPRGTGDTQYF